This T cell receptor (beta chain) comes out of a study of B cell selection in AIRE deficiency. Remarks on this clone: The antigen is undetermined.

Study findings and constraints: Of some 3,900 shared Treg TCRbeta sequences, roughly 32% were healthy-donor-only and roughly 10% patient-only.

Germline-derived CDR1 and CDR2 are SGHTA and FQGNSA. The germline V and J ends were trimmed by 4 bases and 4 bases, with 12 bases remaining between them. The CDR3 runs 14 residues. TCRdb's copy holds only in-frame clones and misses some; the assay was immunoSEQ multiplex PCR. The table records 20,000 to 30,000 clones, around 93% of them present only once. Regulatory T cells were sorted as CD4+CD25hiCD127low/negative. The sequencing sample was made of CD4+CD25+ Tregs sorted from PBMCs. The chain recombines TRBV7-2 with TRBJ2-3; tentative D call: TRBD1 (5 bases). The receptor comes from a human donor in good health. The CDR3 bases are TGTGCCAGCAGCTCAGGGTCATTGGCAGATACGCAGTATTTT. Protein: CASSSGSLADTQYF.